Listed below are T cell receptor beta chains from one sample, sequenced in a study of shared clonotypes between healthy human individuals. TCRdb keeps only in-frame clones here, not all; method: immunoSEQ multiplex PCR. This sample yields a few million clones, of which roughly 92% are seen a single time; about 0.13% belongs to the top ten. The sample was naive CD4+ T cells sorted from blood. These receptors came from a young man in good health. Each CDR3 is given with its conserved first and last residue. The D gene is left open where the match is weak.

>TRBV20-1|-|TRBJ1-1
CSARDYEAFF
TGCAGTGCTAGAGATTATGAAGCTTTCTTT
>TRBV10-2|TRBD2|TRBJ2-7
CASINGRAHEQYF
TGCGCCAGCATTAACGGGAGGGCCCACGAGCAGTACTTC
>TRBV11-3|TRBD2|TRBJ2-5
CASSSGTSGGKYQETQYF
TGTGCCAGCAGCTCAGGGACTAGCGGGGGCAAGTACCAAGAGACCCAGTACTTC
>TRBV4-3|-|TRBJ1-2
CASSQDSRGYGYTF
TGCGCCAGCAGCCAAGATTCCAGGGGCTATGGCTACACCTTC
>TRBV29-1|-|TRBJ1-1
CSVVSGGTTEAFF
TGCAGCGTTGTGTCGGGCGGGACCACTGAAGCTTTCTTT
>TRBV5-1|-|TRBJ2-1
CASSHITNDARSGLKQFF
TGCGCCAGCAGCCACATTACTAATGACGCCCGCAGCGGTTTGAAGCAGTTCTTC
>TRBV7-9|-|TRBJ2-1
CASSLTDNEQFF
TGTGCCAGCAGCTTAACTGACAATGAGCAGTTCTTC
>TRBV15|TRBD2|TRBJ2-5
CAARGAGAEKTQYF
TGTGCCGCGCGTGGGGCGGGAGCTGAGAAGACCCAGTACTTC
>TRBV18|-|TRBJ2-2
CASSSQPTGELFF
TGTGCCAGCTCATCCCAACCCACCGGGGAGCTGTTTTTT
>TRBV5-4|TRBD2|TRBJ2-5
CASSLAGLAGGEETQYF
TGTGCCAGCAGCTTGGCGGGACTAGCGGGGGGTGAAGAGACCCAGTACTTC
>TRBV6-1|-|TRBJ1-1
CASSAGRHRGTEAFF
TGTGCCAGCAGTGCAGGAAGACACCGGGGCACTGAAGCTTTCTTT
>TRBV30|-|TRBJ1-4
CAWSPREKLFF
TGTGCCTGGAGCCCCCGCGAAAAACTGTTTTTT
>TRBV27|-|TRBJ2-1
CASSFVGLSYNEQFF
TGTGCCAGCAGTTTCGTCGGACTATCCTACAATGAGCAGTTCTTC
>TRBV19|TRBD2|TRBJ2-1
CASSGGTSGRRAYNEQFF
TGTGCCAGTAGCGGGGGGACTAGCGGGAGAAGGGCCTACAATGAGCAGTTCTTC